This TCR beta chain was captured by sequencing in a study of control samples from healthy donors and cancer patients. This clone was picked up one time. Trimming removed 4 bases at V and 0 bases at J, with 9 bases between. The CDR3 is 15 residues long. Germline lookup yields CDR1 MNHEY and CDR2 SVGEGT. Produced via immunoSEQ multiplex PCR; TCRdb's table is partial and in-frame only. The top ten clones hold roughly 1.3% of a sample with around 170,000 clones, about 92% of them seen once. The TCR was taken from a man aged 25 to 40 in good health. Sequenced: blood. V gene TRBV6-2 or TRBV6-3 combines with J gene TRBJ1-4; D not certain. The CDR3 coding sequence is TGTGCCAGCAGTTGGAGGAGAGCAACTAATGAAAAACTGTTTTTT. Translated, it gives CASSWRRATNEKLFF.